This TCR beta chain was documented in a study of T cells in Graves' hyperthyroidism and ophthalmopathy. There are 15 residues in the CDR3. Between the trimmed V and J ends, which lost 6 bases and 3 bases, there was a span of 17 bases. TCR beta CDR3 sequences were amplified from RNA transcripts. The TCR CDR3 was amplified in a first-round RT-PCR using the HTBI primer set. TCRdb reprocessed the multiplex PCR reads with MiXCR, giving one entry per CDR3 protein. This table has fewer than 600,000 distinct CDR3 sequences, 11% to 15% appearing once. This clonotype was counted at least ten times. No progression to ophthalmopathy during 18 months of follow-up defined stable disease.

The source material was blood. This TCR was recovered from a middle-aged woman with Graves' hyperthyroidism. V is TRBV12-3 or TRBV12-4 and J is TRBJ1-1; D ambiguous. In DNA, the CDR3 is TGTGCCAGCAGCAATACTGGACTCGGGTACACTGAAGCTTTCTTT. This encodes CASSNTGLGYTEAFF.